The 11 T cell receptor beta chains given below trace back to one sample, sequenced in a study of regulatory T cells in long-lasting Graves disease. Relying on iRepertoire HTBI primers and Arm-PCR of CDR3 regions, the team built TCR beta libraries. TCRdb used MiXCR to reprocess the multiplex PCR reads, holding one entry per CDR3 protein. The table includes about 430,000 distinct CDR3 sequences, approximately 15% detected once. Regarding time point: newly diagnosed GD, antithyroid drugs for less than 3 months. The TCR library was made from RNA extracted from PBMCs. The same sample was also studied in work on T cells in Graves' hyperthyroidism and ophthalmopathy.

Sample: peripheral blood mononuclear cells (PBMCs), taken at new diagnosis, from a patient treated with antithyroid drugs. These receptors were obtained from a woman aged 40 to 50 with Graves disease.

This clonotype has ten or more counts. The chain links TRBV19 to TRBJ1-1, with a possible D match to TRBD1 (6 bases). Trimming shortened V by 6 bases and J by 1 base, and 9 bases separated the two germline ends. This CDR3 has 13 residues. CDR1 is LNHDA and CDR2 is SQIVND in the germline V gene (reference sequence). Here the CDR3 reads CASRRTENTEAFF. CDR3 nucleotide sequence: TGTGCCAGTAGGAGGACAGAGAACACTGAAGCTTTCTTT.

V usage is TRBV5-6 and J usage is TRBJ2-2, with 10 bases identical to TRBD2. The length of the CDR3 is 18 residues. V lost 5 bases and J lost 6; bases outside the gene matches: 16. CDR1 is SGHDT and CDR2 is YYEEEE in the germline V gene. The CDR3 DNA sequence: TGTGCCAGCAGACAAGGGGCTAGCGGGAGTATTAACGCCGGGGAGCTGTTTTTT. The encoded protein is CASRQGASGSINAGELFF.

This sequence joins TRBV19 and TRBJ1-5; D unresolved. V lost 5 bases, J lost 7 bases, and 15 bases lay in between. CDR3 length: 14 residues. The germline V gene has CDR1 LNHDA and CDR2 SQIVND (reference sequence). The DNA of the CDR3 is TGTGCCAGTAGTTCCGGGATAGGGTCACAGCCCCAGCATTTT. It translates to CASSSGIGSQPQHF.

The V call is TRBV6-1, the J call TRBJ1-4; a weak D match, TRBD1 (5 bases). V lost 5 bases to trimming and J lost 7 bases, with 11 bases between them. Germline values: CDR1 MNHNS, CDR2 SASEGT. The CDR3 consists of 13 residues. CDR3 loop: CASSIQGGEKLFF. CDR3 bases: TGTGCCAGCAGTATCCAGGGTGGTGAAAAACTGTTTTTT.

This rearrangement joins TRBV7-6 to TRBJ2-2; 7 bases match TRBD2. The V gene's germline CDR1 is SGHVS and CDR2 FNYEAQ. Germline trimming cut 5 bases from V and 4 bases from J; bases unmatched to any gene: 16. This CDR3 has 18 amino acids. CDR3 amino acids: CASSEQAGGSVGTGELFF. The CDR3 DNA reads as TGTGCCAGCAGCGAACAGGCAGGCGGGAGTGTCGGCACCGGGGAGCTGTTTTTT.

Worth noting for this clonotype: A far larger clone lies a single base away; this is likely a read error. The chain is built from TRBV12-3 or TRBV12-4 and TRBJ2-5; D may be TRBD1 (6 bases). The CDR3 runs to 14 residues. Trimming cost V 1 base and J 11 bases, with 17 bases left between them. Here the CDR3 reads CASSLGGGEDEQYF. The CDR3 bases are TGTGCCAGCAGTTTAGGAGGGGGTGAGGATGAGCAGTACTTC.

This clonotype was counted many times. The chain recombines TRBV28 with TRBJ2-7; 7 nucleotides agree with TRBD2. The germline CDR1 and CDR2 sequences are MDHEN and SYDVKM. The CDR3 runs 19 residues. The V and J ends lost 0 bases and 4 bases, in that order; junction bases with no gene match: 18. CDR3 sequence (DNA): TGTGCCAGCAGTTTATGGCCCAATGGGGGGAGGGCCATAGAATACGAGCAGTACTTC. Encoded protein: CASSLWPNGGRAIEYEQYF.

V gene TRBV29-1 combines with J gene TRBJ2-2; no clear D gene. With 2 bases removed from V and 1 base from J, the gap between germline ends came to 8 bases. Germline V lookup: CDR1 SQVTM, CDR2 ANQGSEA. This CDR3 has 14 residues. The CDR3 spells CSVEWLVNTGELFF. The CDR3 coding sequence is TGCAGCGTTGAATGGCTAGTGAACACCGGGGAGCTGTTTTTT.

This chain joins TRBV6-1 and TRBJ2-7; unclear D gene. Trimming took 6 bases from V and 6 from J, leaving 9 bases between them. Germline CDR1 is MNHNS and CDR2 is SASEGT. The CDR3 covers 11 residues. For the CDR3, the DNA is TGTGCCAGCAGCCGCCGCTCCGAGCAGTACTTC. Its translation is CASSRRSEQYF.

At least ten counts were recorded for this clonotype. The chain links TRBV6-4 to TRBJ2-1; the match to TRBD2 covers 10 bases. The CDR3 extends over 16 amino acids. The junction had 9 bases not matched to a gene; V was cut back by 5 bases and J by 5 bases. CDR1 is MRHNA and CDR2 is SNTAGT in the germline V gene. The CDR3 nucleotides read TGTGCCAGCAGTCGGACTAGCGGCGCCGTCAACAATGAGCAGTTCTTC. Translation: CASSRTSGAVNNEQFF.

The chain joins TRBV5-1 to TRBJ2-7; possibly TRBD2 for D (6 bases). The V end lost 0 bases, the J end lost 1 base, and 11 bases lay between the germline ends. The CDR3 covers 15 residues. Germline lookup yields CDR1 SGHRS and CDR2 YFSETQ. The CDR3 DNA is TGCGCCAGCAGCTTGGAGGAGGGCCGATCCTACGAGCAGTACTTC. This sequence encodes CASSLEEGRSYEQYF. The entire variable domain, with the rest obtained from reference TRBV5-1 and TRBJ2-7, is as follows: KAGVTQTPRYLIKTRGQQVTLSCSPISGHRSVSWYQQTPGQGLQFLFEYFSETQRNKGNFPGRFSGRQFSNSRSEMNVSTLELGDSALYLCASSLEEGRSYEQYFGPGTRLTVT.